A selection of T cell receptor beta chains follows, all from one sample in a study of cytomegalovirus exposure and HLA in healthy donors. TCRdb's copy holds only in-frame clones and misses some; the assay was immunoSEQ multiplex PCR. The repertoire includes about 140,000 clones, about four fifths of them detected once, and roughly 3.4% sits in the top ten. The sample was PBMCs. These receptors all come from a man aged 18-30 years in good health and CMV-seropositive. Each CDR3 is given with its conserved first and last residue. The D gene is left open where the match is weak.

>.|TRBJ1-4|TRBV21-1
CASSSGQGTNEKLFF
TGTGCCAGCAGCAGCGGACAGGGGACTAATGAAAAACTGTTTTTT
>.|TRBJ2-7|TRBV2
CASSEQGVTYEQYF
TGTGCCAGCAGTGAACAAGGGGTAACCTACGAGCAGTACTTC
>.|TRBJ1-5|TRBV19
CASSIGSYSNQPQHF
TGTGCCAGTAGTATTGGTAGCTATAGCAATCAGCCCCAGCATTTT
>TRBD1|TRBJ2-3|TRBV5-1
CASSWGQGTASTDTQYF
TGCGCCAGCAGCTGGGGGCAGGGGACAGCTAGCACAGATACGCAGTATTTT
>.|TRBJ1-5|TRBV2
CASSQYSPNQPQHF
TGTGCCAGCAGCCAATACAGTCCTAATCAGCCCCAGCATTTT
>TRBD2|TRBJ2-1|TRBV6-1
CASSENTSGRGHEQFF
TGTGCCAGCAGTGAAAATACTAGCGGGAGGGGGCATGAGCAGTTCTTC
>.|TRBJ1-2|TRBV6-1
CASSDQGYGYTF
TGTGCCAGCAGTGACCAGGGCTATGGCTACACCTTC
>.|TRBJ1-4|TRBV18
CASSPPAGEHEKLFF
TGTGCCAGCTCACCACCGGCGGGGGAGCATGAAAAACTGTTTTTT
>TRBD1|TRBJ1-4|TRBV7-6
CASSSGQGRMFF
TGTGCCAGCAGCAGTGGACAGGGCAGGATGTTTTTT
>TRBD1|TRBJ2-1|TRBV28
CASSTGTASYNEQFF
TGTGCCAGCAGTACCGGGACAGCCTCCTACAATGAGCAGTTCTTC